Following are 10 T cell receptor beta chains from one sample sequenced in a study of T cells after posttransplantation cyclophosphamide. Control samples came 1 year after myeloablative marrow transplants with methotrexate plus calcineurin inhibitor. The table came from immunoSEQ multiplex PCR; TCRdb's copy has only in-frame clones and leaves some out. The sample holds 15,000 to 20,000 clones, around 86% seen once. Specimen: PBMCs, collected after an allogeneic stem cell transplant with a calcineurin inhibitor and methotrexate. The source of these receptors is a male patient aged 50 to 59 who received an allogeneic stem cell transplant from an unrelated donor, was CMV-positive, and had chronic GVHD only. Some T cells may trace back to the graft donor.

CDR3: CASRGGARETQYF. Here the CDR3 DNA reads TGTGCCAGCAGGGGGGGAGCCAGGGAGACCCAGTACTTC. The chain employs TRBV2 and TRBJ2-5; possibly TRBD2 for D (6 bases). Germline values: CDR1 SNHLY, CDR2 FYNNEI. The V end lost 6 bases, the J end lost 5 bases, and 13 bases lay between the germline ends. The CDR3 sequence is 13 residues long.

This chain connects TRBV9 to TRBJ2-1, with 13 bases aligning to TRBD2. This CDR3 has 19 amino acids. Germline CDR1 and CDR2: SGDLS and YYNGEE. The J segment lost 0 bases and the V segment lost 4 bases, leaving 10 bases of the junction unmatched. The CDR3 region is CASSPRGLAGPSSYNEQFF. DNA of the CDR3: TGTGCCAGCAGCCCCAGGGGACTAGCGGGGCCGAGCTCCTACAATGAGCAGTTCTTC.

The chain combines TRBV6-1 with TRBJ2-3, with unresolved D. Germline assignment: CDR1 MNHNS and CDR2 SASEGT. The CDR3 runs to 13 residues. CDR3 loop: CALQTMYTDTQYF. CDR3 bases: TGTGCTTTACAGACCATGTACACAGATACGCAGTATTTT.

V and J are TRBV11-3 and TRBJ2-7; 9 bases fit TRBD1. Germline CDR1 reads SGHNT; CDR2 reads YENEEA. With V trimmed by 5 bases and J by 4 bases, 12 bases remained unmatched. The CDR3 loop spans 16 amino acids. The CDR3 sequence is CASSPSGTGIDYEQYF. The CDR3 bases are TGTGCCAGCAGCCCCTCCGGGACAGGGATAGATTACGAGCAGTACTTC.

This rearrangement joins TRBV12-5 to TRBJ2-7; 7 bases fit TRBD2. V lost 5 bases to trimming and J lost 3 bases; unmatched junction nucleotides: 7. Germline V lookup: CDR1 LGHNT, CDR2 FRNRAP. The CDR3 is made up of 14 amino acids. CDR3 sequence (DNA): TGTGCTAGTGGTCCCCGAGGCGGGAGCTACGAGCAGTACTTC. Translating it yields CASGPRGGSYEQYF.

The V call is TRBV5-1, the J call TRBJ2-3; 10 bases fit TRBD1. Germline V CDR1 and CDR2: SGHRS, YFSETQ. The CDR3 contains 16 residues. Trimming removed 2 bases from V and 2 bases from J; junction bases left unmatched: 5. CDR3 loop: CASSFAGQGFTDTQYF. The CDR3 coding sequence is TGCGCCAGCAGCTTCGCGGGACAGGGGTTCACAGATACGCAGTATTTT.

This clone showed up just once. The CDR3 is CASSFGGVADTQYF. DNA for the CDR3: TGTGCCAGCAGTTTTGGGGGGGTGGCTGATACGCAGTATTTT. The chain uses TRBV13 and TRBJ2-3, with TRBD2 matching over 7 bases. There are 14 residues in the CDR3. The junction had 9 bases not matched to a gene; V was cut back by 6 bases and J by 6 bases. The germline V gene has CDR1 PRHDT and CDR2 FYEKMQ (reference sequence).

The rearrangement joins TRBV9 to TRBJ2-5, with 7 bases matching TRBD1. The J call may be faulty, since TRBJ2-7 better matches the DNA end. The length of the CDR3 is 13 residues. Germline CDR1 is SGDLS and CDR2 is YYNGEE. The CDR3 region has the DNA TGTGCCAGCAGCCAGGGACAGTTTTACGAGCAGTACTTC. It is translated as CASSQGQFYEQYF.

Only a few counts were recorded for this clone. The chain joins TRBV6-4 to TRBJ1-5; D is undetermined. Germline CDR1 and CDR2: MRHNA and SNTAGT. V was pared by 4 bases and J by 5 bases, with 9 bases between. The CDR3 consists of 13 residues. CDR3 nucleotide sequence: TGTGCCAGCAGTGCAGAGGTACATCAGCCCCAGCATTTT. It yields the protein CASSAEVHQPQHF.

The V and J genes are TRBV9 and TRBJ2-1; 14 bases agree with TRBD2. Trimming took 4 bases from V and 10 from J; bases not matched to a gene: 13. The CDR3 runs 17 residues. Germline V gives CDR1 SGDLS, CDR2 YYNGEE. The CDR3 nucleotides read TGTGCCAGCAGCCCGAAGGGACTAGCGGGAGAGGGGGGAGAGCAGTTCTTC. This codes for CASSPKGLAGEGGEQFF.